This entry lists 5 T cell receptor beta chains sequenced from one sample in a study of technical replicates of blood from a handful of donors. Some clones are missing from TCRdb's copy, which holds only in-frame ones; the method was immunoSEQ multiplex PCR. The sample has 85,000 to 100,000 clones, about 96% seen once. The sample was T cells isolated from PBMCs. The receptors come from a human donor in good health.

In nucleotides, the CDR3 is TGTGCCAGTAGCTGGGGACAGACGAACACCGGGGAGCTGTTTTTT. Encoded protein: CASSWGQTNTGELFF. The V call is TRBV19, the J call TRBJ2-2; 7 nucleotides line up with TRBD1. The ends lost 6 bases at V and 0 bases at J; junction bases unmatched: 4. CDR1 and CDR2 (germline): LNHDA, SQIVND (reference sequence). This CDR3 is 15 amino acids long.

The CDR3 nucleotides are TGTGCCAGCAGCTTGGGAGCGGCGGTTTACAATGAGCAGTTCTTC. Residues: CASSLGAAVYNEQFF. The rearrangement joins TRBV5-6 to TRBJ2-1, with D perhaps TRBD2 (5 bases). V lost 0 bases and J 4 bases, leaving 11 bases between the germline ends. The germline V gene encodes CDR1 SGHDT and CDR2 YYEEEE. CDR3 length equals 15 residues.

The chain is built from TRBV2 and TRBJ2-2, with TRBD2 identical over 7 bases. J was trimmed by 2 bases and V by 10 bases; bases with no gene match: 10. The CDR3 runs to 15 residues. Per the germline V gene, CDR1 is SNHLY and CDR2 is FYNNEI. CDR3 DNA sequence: TGTGCCACCGAGGGCGCGGGGGTCAACACCGGGGAGCTGTTTTTT. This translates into CATEGAGVNTGELFF.

The DNA of the CDR3 is TGTGCCAGTAGTATGTGGGACTCAGTTCAGTTTTTT. It yields the protein CASSMWDSVQFF. The chain carries TRBV19 and TRBJ1-4; D may be TRBD1 (5 bases). CDR1 is LNHDA, CDR2 SQIVND, per germline (reference sequence). This CDR3 spans 12 amino acids. Deletions cut 3 bases from V and 16 bases from J, with 15 bases between. The whole variable domain, filled in from reference TRBV19 and TRBJ1-4, reads DGGITQSPKYLFRKEGQNVTLSCEQNLNHDAMYWYRQDPGQGLRLIYYSQIVNDFQKGDIAEGYSVSREKKESFPLTVTSAQKNPTAFYLCASSMWDSVQFFGSGTQLSVL.

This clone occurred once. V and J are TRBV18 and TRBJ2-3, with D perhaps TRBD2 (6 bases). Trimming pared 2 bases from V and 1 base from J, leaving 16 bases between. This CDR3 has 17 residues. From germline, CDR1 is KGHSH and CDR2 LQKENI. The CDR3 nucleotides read TGTGCCAGCTCACCAAAGACGCGGGGCAGGGGCACAGATACGCAGTATTTT. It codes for CASSPKTRGRGTDTQYF.